The clone carrying this T cell receptor beta chain was detected a few times. Losses at the gene ends were 3 bases for V and 5 bases for J; bases not matched to a gene: 2. This CDR3 region has 14 residues. Germline CDR1 reads DFQATT; CDR2 reads SNEGSKA (reference sequence). TCRdb processed the reads anew with MiXCR; each CDR3 protein has one entry. The sample lists fewer than 200,000 distinct CDR3 sequences, roughly 14% occurring once. This specimen belongs to a study of T cell repertoires in cytomegalovirus infection. Study-level information: From public TCR beta signatures came an indication of both CMV infection and matching HLA type.

The sequencing input was PBMCs. The V and J genes are TRBV20-1 and TRBJ2-5, with 14 bases lining up with TRBD2. This TCR was recovered from a human donor in good health (CMV status not recorded). Some clones in this sample may be carry-over from other donors' samples. The CDR3 bases are TGCAGTGCTAGTGGGACTAGCGGGGGTGAGACCCAGTACTTC. Protein: CSASGTSGGETQYF.